This TCR beta chain was identified during a study of identifying expanded T cells in peripheral blood. V lost 5 bases and J lost 11, with 10 bases in between. The CDR3 loop spans 11 amino acids. Germline lookup yields CDR1 MDHEN and CDR2 SYDVKM. Repertoires were generated with immunoSEQ multiplex PCR, while TCRdb's copy carries only in-frame clones and drops some. The sample has approximately 130,000 clones; 84% are singletons. The sequencing sample was made of blood. This TCR was recovered from a person between 18 and 75 years old in good health. The genes are TRBV28 and TRBJ2-4; unclear D gene. This chain's CDR3 is CASSQDLFQYF. The DNA for the CDR3 is TGTGCCAGCAGTCAAGACCTTTTTCAGTACTTC.